This T cell receptor (beta chain) appears in the sequencing data of a study of blood T cell repertoires in COVID-19. Study background: Acute and convalescent COVID-19 samples came from the United States, Italy and Spain.

Libraries were prepared by immunoSEQ multiplex PCR; TCRdb keeps only in-frame clonotypes and omits some of them. The table lists under 250,000 clones, 75% to 90% of them singletons. The CDR3 runs to 16 residues. Trimming removed 2 bases from V and 2 bases from J, with 13 bases in between. Germline lookup yields CDR1 SGHAT and CDR2 FQNNGV. The chain uses TRBV11-2 and TRBJ2-1; unclear D gene. This receptor was taken from a man aged 55 to 69 who had recovered from COVID-19. Sequenced: peripheral blood. CDR3: CASSLRRYYPYNEQFF. The CDR3 nucleotides read TGTGCCAGCAGCTTAAGGCGGTATTACCCCTACAATGAGCAGTTCTTC.